Shown below are 29 T cell receptor beta chains from a single sample sequenced in a study of T cell repertoires in cytomegalovirus infection. Which antigens these TCRs recognize remains unknown. TCRdb redid the calling of the reads with MiXCR, one entry per CDR3 protein. Of about 770,000 distinct CDR3 sequences in the sample, around 29% were seen once. Sequenced here: cultured CD8+ T cells from PBMCs, sampled from culture after CMV antigen stimulation. These receptors were obtained from a human donor in good health (CMV status not recorded). Some clones in this sample may be carry-over from other donors' samples.

This sequence joins TRBV29-1 and TRBJ2-4, with D possibly being TRBD1 (5 bases). Trimming pared 2 bases from V and 8 bases from J, leaving 13 bases between. CDR3 length equals 13 residues. The germline V gene encodes CDR1 SQVTM and CDR2 ANQGSEA. The CDR3 spells CSVELDMEHIQYF. CDR3 DNA sequence: TGCAGCGTTGAATTGGACATGGAACACATTCAGTACTTC.

This sequence joins TRBV6-2 or TRBV6-3 and TRBJ1-5; D unclear. This CDR3 contains 16 residues. Germline V gives CDR1 MNHEY, CDR2 SVGEGT. V lost 1 base and J lost 4, with 14 bases in between. This chain's CDR3 is CASSYWAQDLNQPQHF. CDR3 in DNA: TGTGCCAGCAGTTACTGGGCCCAAGACTTAAATCAGCCCCAGCATTTT.

The chain links TRBV20-1 to TRBJ2-5, with TRBD2 identical over 9 bases. Germline lookup yields CDR1 DFQATT and CDR2 SNEGSKA (reference sequence). The CDR3 sequence is 14 residues long. The J segment lost 3 bases and the V segment lost 6 bases, leaving 8 bases of the junction unmatched. Written as DNA, the CDR3 is TGCAGTGCCCCCTCGCCTAGCGGGAAAGAGACCCAGTACTTC. Protein product: CSAPSPSGKETQYF.

V is TRBV6-2 or TRBV6-3 and J is TRBJ2-7; no definite D call. CDR3 length: 14 residues. Looked up from germline, CDR1 is MNHEY and CDR2 is SVGEGT. V was clipped by 0 bases and J by 0 bases, with 6 bases between them. CDR3 sequence (DNA): TGTGCCAGCAGTTACTCCGGATTCTCCTACGAGCAGTACGTC. Its protein product is CASSYSGFSYEQYV.

V and J are TRBV6-1 and TRBJ2-1; perhaps D is TRBD1 or TRBD2 (5 bases each). V was pared by 4 bases and J by 0 bases, with 13 bases between. Germline V gene lookup returns CDR1 MNHNS and CDR2 SASEGT. The CDR3 runs 16 residues. Here the CDR3 reads CASSGGDLSSYNEQFF. The DNA of the CDR3 is TGTGCCAGCAGTGGAGGGGACCTGAGCTCCTACAATGAGCAGTTCTTC.

This chain uses TRBV4-3 with TRBJ2-2; no reliable D call. The CDR3 sequence is 15 residues long. Trimming stripped 0 bases from V and 2 bases from J, with 7 bases between. Germline V gene lookup returns CDR1 LGHNA and CDR2 YSLEER. CDR3: CASSQDYYNTGELFF. CDR3 in DNA: TGCGCCAGCAGCCAAGATTACTACAACACCGGGGAGCTGTTTTTT.

The chain employs TRBV27 and TRBJ1-2; 8 positions agree with TRBD1. Germline CDR1 and CDR2: MNHEY and SMNVEV (reference sequence). V gave up 5 bases and J gave up 1 base; unmatched junction bases: 12. This CDR3 has 17 amino acids. CDR3 residues: CASSQTGATPYNYGYTF. CDR3 DNA sequence: TGTGCCAGCAGTCAGACAGGGGCGACGCCCTATAACTATGGCTACACCTTC.

This clonotype has ten or more counts. The chain recombines TRBV27 with TRBJ1-2; TRBD1 might be the D (5 bases). In germline, CDR1 is MNHEY, CDR2 SMNVEV (reference sequence). This CDR3 contains 13 residues. The ends were cut back, 6 bases at V and 8 bases at J, with 16 bases in the middle. CDR3 region: CASSPGDPLGYTF. The CDR3 bases are TGTGCCAGCAGCCCGGGGGACCCCCTGGGCTACACCTTC.

This clonotype was found many times. The genes are TRBV7-2 and TRBJ2-7; 8 bases are a match to TRBD1. The CDR3 runs to 14 residues. Germline V gene lookup returns CDR1 SGHTA and CDR2 FQGNSA. V dropped 5 bases and J dropped 4; count of bases not matched to a gene: 7. CDR3 coding DNA: TGTGCCAGCAGCCAGCCGGGACAGGTATACGAGCAGTACTTC. Its protein product is CASSQPGQVYEQYF.

The chain joins TRBV7-6 to TRBJ1-6; D not certain. Per the germline V gene, CDR1 is SGHVS and CDR2 is FNYEAQ. There are 16 residues in the CDR3. V was cut by 0 bases and J by 5 bases, with 11 bases left in between. The CDR3 bases are TGTGCCAGCAGCTTAGCGGCAGTAGAGAATAATTCACCCCTCCACTTT. Translating gives CASSLAAVENNSPLHF.

In nucleotides, the CDR3 is TGTGCCATCAGTGAGTCCCGATTTCTTGGCGGCCTAAATGAAAAACTGTTTTTT. Amino acid sequence: CAISESRFLGGLNEKLFF. The rearrangement joins TRBV10-3 to TRBJ1-4; D is unresolved. Trimming cost V 0 bases and J 5 bases, with 19 bases left between them. The V gene's germline CDR1 is ENHRY and CDR2 SYGVKD. The CDR3 has 18 amino acids.

The CDR3 nucleotides read TGTGCCAGCAGCTTGGGTGACAGTCCCCGGGGGTTCTTC. Protein sequence: CASSLGDSPRGFF. V is TRBV5-6 and J is TRBJ2-1; the D gene could be TRBD1 or TRBD2 (5 bases each). The germline V gene encodes CDR1 SGHDT and CDR2 YYEEEE. With 0 bases removed from V and 15 bases from J, the gap between germline ends came to 16 bases. This CDR3 spans 13 amino acids.

The count of this clonotype is one. The V call is TRBV2, the J call TRBJ2-7; D tentatively reads TRBD1 or TRBD2 (6 bases each). The CDR3 has 14 residues. The V gene lost 2 bases and the J gene lost 3 bases, with 11 bases spanning the gap. The germline V gene has CDR1 SNHLY and CDR2 FYNNEI. CDR3 protein: CASSEIGGSYEQYV. The CDR3 DNA sequence: TGTGCCAGCAGTGAAATAGGGGGGAGCTACGAGCAGTACGTC.

This clonotype has a single count. The chain links TRBV2 to TRBJ1-1; D gene ambiguous. CDR3 size: 15 residues. Trimming stripped 0 bases from V and 7 bases from J, with 15 bases between. Germline V gene sequence: CDR1 SNHLY, CDR2 FYNNEI. For the CDR3, the DNA is TGTGCCAGCAGTGAAGCGCTGACCGAGGCTGGTGAAGCTTTCTTT. It is translated as CASSEALTEAGEAFF.

The chain combines TRBV9 with TRBJ1-2; D possibly corresponds to TRBD1 (6 bases). CDR1 SGDLS and CDR2 YYNGEE come from the germline V gene. The germline V and J ends were trimmed by 6 bases and 7 bases, with 7 bases remaining between them. The CDR3 has 10 amino acids. The CDR3 DNA reads as TGTGCCAGCACAGGGGTTGGCTACACCTTC. Encoded protein: CASTGVGYTF.

This clonotype was seen more than once but under ten times. This chain links TRBV6-6 with TRBJ2-7; 9 bases are shared with TRBD1. J lost 2 bases, V lost 2 bases, and 4 bases had no gene match. CDR1 MNHNY and CDR2 SVGAGI come from the germline V gene (reference sequence). CDR3 length: 15 residues. CDR3 in amino acids: CASSYARQGAYEQYV. The DNA for the CDR3 is TGTGCCAGCAGTTACGCCAGACAGGGGGCCTACGAGCAGTACGTC.

The rearrangement uses TRBV14 and TRBJ2-2; D perhaps matches TRBD1 (8 bases). Trimming removed 4 bases at V and 0 bases at J, with 15 bases between. Per the germline V gene, CDR1 is SGHDN and CDR2 is FVKESK. This CDR3 contains 17 residues. The DNA for the CDR3 is TGTGCCAGCAGCCCCTTTACAGGGGGGGCGAACACCGGGGAGCTGTTTTTT. Translating gives CASSPFTGGANTGELFF.

Concerning this clonotype itself: This sequence may be a read error, since a much larger clone differs from it by one base. The genes are TRBV7-2 and TRBJ1-1; tentatively, D is TRBD1 (5 bases). This CDR3 comprises 14 residues. Germline lookup yields CDR1 SGHTA and CDR2 FQGNSA. The CDR3 region has the DNA TGTGCCAGCAGCTTAAATAAGGGGAACACTAAAGCTTTCTTT. Translation: CASSLNKGNTKAFF.

The chain couples TRBV11-1 to TRBJ2-2; D might be TRBD1 (6 bases). V was pared by 5 bases and J by 6 bases, with 13 bases between. The CDR3 extends over 14 amino acids. CDR1 is SGHAT, CDR2 FQDESV, per germline (reference sequence). CDR3 residues: CASSPQGLAGELFF. Here the CDR3 DNA reads TGTGCCAGCAGCCCTCAGGGGCTAGCCGGGGAGCTGTTTTTT.

This clonotype has just one count. The rearrangement links TRBV27 to TRBJ2-2, with no clear D. The CDR3 length is 14 residues. Germline V gene data show CDR1 as MNHEY and CDR2 as SMNVEV (reference sequence). The V end lost 3 bases, the J end lost 2 bases, and 7 bases lay between the germline ends. CDR3 region: CASSFWQNTGELFF. CDR3 coding DNA: TGTGCCAGCAGTTTTTGGCAAAACACCGGGGAGCTGTTTTTT.

Only a few counts were recorded for this clonotype. This chain joins TRBV19 and TRBJ2-7; 8 nucleotides agree with TRBD1. V was clipped by 5 bases and J by 2 bases; unmatched bases: 11. The V gene's germline CDR1 is LNHDA and CDR2 SQIVND (reference sequence). CDR3 length: 16 residues. CDR3 DNA sequence: TGTGCCAGTAGTTCTGAATCGGACAGGGCTCCCTACGAGCAGTACTTC. Its protein is CASSSESDRAPYEQYF. Variable domain in full (rest from reference TRBV19 and TRBJ2-7): DGGITQSPKYLFRKEGQNVTLSCEQNLNHDAMYWYRQDPGQGLRLIYYSQIVNDFQKGDIAEGYSVSREKKESFPLTVTSAQKNPTAFYLCASSSESDRAPYEQYFGPGTRLTVT.

This clonotype was seen only a few times. The V gene is TRBV4-1, the J gene TRBJ2-2; D is perhaps TRBD1 (6 bases). Trimming took off 3 bases at V and 7 bases at J, with 15 bases between the two ends. The V gene's germline CDR1 is MGHRA and CDR2 YSYEKL. The CDR3 is 15 amino acids. The CDR3 nucleotides read TGCGCCAGCAGCCAGGCACCAGGGGCGGACGGGGAGCTGTTTTTT. This gives the protein CASSQAPGADGELFF.

Note on this clonotype: A much larger clone differs by one base, so this may be a read error. V and J are TRBV7-6 and TRBJ2-7; D might be TRBD1 (5 bases). The CDR3 spans 15 residues. Germline assignment: CDR1 SGHVS and CDR2 FNYEAQ. CDR3 sequence reads: CASSEEPGNLYVQYF. As DNA, the CDR3 is TGTGCCAGCAGCGAAGAACCAGGGAACCTCTACGTGCAGTACTTC.

This clonotype has just a few counts. The chain recombines TRBV5-5 with TRBJ2-2; the D gene is possibly TRBD1 (5 bases). The CDR3 runs 16 residues. Germline V gene sequence: CDR1 SGHKS, CDR2 YYEKEE (reference sequence). V lost 4 bases to trimming and J lost 4 bases, with 17 bases between them. For the CDR3, the DNA is TGTGCCAGCAGCCCGGCCTGGACATCGGTCACCGGGGAGCTGTTTTTT. The encoded protein is CASSPAWTSVTGELFF.

This clonotype was detected only a few times. The J gene is TRBJ2-2, the V gene TRBV7-9; D remains ambiguous. Per germline, CDR1 SEHNR and CDR2 FQNEAQ (reference sequence). CDR3 size: 10 residues. V was clipped by 10 bases and J by 10 bases, with 10 bases between them. The CDR3 loop is CATGREELFF. The CDR3 DNA reads TGTGCCACCGGTCGCGAGGAGCTGTTTTTT.

The rearrangement joins TRBV12-5 to TRBJ2-2; TRBD1 matches at 7 bases. CDR3 size: 15 residues. Looked up from germline, CDR1 is LGHNT and CDR2 is FRNRAP. Trimming took 1 base from V and 5 from J; bases not matched to a gene: 4. CDR3: CASGLGTGSTGELFF. Written as DNA, the CDR3 is TGTGCTAGTGGTTTGGGGACAGGTTCGACCGGGGAGCTGTTTTTT.

V usage is TRBV7-8 and J usage is TRBJ2-1, with no clear D. Trimming cost V 3 bases and J 9 bases, with 6 bases left between them. Germline assignment: CDR1 SGHVS and CDR2 FQNEAQ. This CDR3 is 11 amino acids long. CDR3 protein: CASSFSSEQFF. CDR3 DNA sequence: TGTGCCAGCAGCTTCTCCAGTGAGCAGTTCTTC.

In its sample, this clonotype was seen a few times. This rearrangement joins TRBV13 to TRBJ2-5; 8 bases map to TRBD1. The CDR3 is made up of 17 amino acids. Germline V gene data show CDR1 as PRHDT and CDR2 as FYEKMQ (reference sequence). V shed 2 bases and J 5 bases; nucleotides not matched to a gene: 13. CDR3 in amino acids: CASSLSPLGQDFETQYF. CDR3 coding DNA: TGTGCCAGCAGCTTAAGCCCCCTGGGACAGGATTTTGAGACCCAGTACTTC.

J is TRBJ2-5 and V is TRBV2; the D gene is possibly TRBD1 (6 bases). V lost 3 bases and J lost 5, with 16 bases in between. The CDR3 runs to 15 residues. Germline V CDR1 and CDR2: SNHLY, FYNNEI. The CDR3 protein is CASSERDRFGETQYF. The CDR3 DNA reads as TGTGCCAGCAGTGAGAGAGACAGGTTCGGTGAGACCCAGTACTTC. Supplemented by reference TRBV2 and TRBJ2-5, the full variable domain reads EPEVTQTPSHQVTQMGQEVILRCVPISNHLYFYWYRQILGQKVEFLVSFYNNEISEKSEIFDDQFSVERPDGSNFTLKIRSTKLEDSAMYFCASSERDRFGETQYFGPGTRLLVL.